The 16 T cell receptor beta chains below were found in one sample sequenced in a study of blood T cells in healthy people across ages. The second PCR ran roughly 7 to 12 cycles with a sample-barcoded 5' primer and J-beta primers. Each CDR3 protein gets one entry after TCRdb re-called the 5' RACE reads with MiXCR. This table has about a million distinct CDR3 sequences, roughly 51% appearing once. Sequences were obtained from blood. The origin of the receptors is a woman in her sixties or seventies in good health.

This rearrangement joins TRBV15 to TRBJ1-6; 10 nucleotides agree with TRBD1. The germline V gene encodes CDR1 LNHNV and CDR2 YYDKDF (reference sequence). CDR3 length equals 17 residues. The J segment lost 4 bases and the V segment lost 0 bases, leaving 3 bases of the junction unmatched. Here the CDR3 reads CATSRDPGQGYNSPLHF. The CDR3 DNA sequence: TGTGCCACCAGCAGAGATCCGGGACAGGGGTATAATTCACCCCTCCACTTT.

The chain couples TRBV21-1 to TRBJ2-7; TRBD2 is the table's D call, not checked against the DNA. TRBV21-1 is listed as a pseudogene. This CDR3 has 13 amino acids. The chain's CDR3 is CAITSGRTYEQYF. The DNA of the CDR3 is TGTGCCATTACTAGCGGGAGGACCTACGAGCAGTACTTC.

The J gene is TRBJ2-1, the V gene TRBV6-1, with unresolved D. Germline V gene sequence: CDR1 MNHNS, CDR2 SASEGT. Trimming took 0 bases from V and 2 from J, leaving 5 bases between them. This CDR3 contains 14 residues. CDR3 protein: CASSEARAYNEQFF. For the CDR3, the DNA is TGTGCCAGCAGTGAAGCGCGCGCCTACAATGAGCAGTTCTTC.

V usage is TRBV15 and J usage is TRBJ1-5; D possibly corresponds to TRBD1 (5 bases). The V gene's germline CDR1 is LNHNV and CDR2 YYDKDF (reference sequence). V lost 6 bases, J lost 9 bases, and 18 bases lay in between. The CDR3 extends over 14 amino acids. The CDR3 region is CATSRDGPNGPQHF. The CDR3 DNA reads TGTGCCACCAGTAGGGACGGACCGAATGGGCCCCAGCATTTT.

The DNA for the CDR3 is TGTGCCAGCAGTCGCCTGGGACAGGGTCTTACTGAAGCTTTCTTT. Amino acids: CASSRLGQGLTEAFF. The rearrangement joins TRBV13 to TRBJ1-1; 9 bases match TRBD1. CDR3 length: 15 residues. From germline, CDR1 is PRHDT and CDR2 FYEKMQ (reference sequence). The J segment lost 5 bases and the V segment lost 6 bases, leaving 10 bases of the junction unmatched.

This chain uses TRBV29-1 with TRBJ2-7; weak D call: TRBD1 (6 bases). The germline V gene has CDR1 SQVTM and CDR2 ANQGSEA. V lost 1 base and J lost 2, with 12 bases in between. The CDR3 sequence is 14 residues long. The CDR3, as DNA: TGCAGCGTTGAAGGAGGAGGACAGACCTACGAGCAGTACTTC. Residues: CSVEGGGQTYEQYF.

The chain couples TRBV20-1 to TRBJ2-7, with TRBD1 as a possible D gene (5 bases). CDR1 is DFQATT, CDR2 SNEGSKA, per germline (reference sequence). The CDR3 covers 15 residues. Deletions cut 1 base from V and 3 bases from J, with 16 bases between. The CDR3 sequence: CSARAATVANYEQYF. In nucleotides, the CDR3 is TGCAGTGCTAGAGCGGCGACAGTGGCCAACTACGAGCAGTACTTC.

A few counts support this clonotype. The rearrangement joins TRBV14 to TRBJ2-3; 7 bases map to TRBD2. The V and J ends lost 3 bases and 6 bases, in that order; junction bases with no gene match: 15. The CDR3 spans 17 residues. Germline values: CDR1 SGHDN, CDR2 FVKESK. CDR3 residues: CASSHLPPWTSRDTQYF. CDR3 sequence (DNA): TGTGCCAGCAGCCACCTACCTCCGTGGACTAGTCGGGATACGCAGTATTTT.

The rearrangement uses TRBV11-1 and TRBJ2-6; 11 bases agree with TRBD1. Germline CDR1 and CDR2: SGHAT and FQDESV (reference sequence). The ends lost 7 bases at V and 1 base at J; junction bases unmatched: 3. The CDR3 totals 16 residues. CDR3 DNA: TGTGCCAGCACCGGACAGGGGGCTTCTGGGGCCAACGTCCTGACTTTC. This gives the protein CASTGQGASGANVLTF.

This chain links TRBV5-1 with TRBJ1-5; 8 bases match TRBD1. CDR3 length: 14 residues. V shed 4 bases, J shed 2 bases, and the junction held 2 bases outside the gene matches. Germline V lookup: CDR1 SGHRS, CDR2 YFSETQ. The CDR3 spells CASSAGQGNQPQHF. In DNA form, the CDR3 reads TGCGCCAGCAGCGCGGGACAGGGCAATCAGCCCCAGCATTTT.

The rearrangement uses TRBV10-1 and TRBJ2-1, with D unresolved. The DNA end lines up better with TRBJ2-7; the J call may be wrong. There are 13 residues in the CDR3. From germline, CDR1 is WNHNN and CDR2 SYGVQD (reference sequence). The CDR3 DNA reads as TGCGCCAGCAGCGACTCACCCGCGCGCGAGCAGTACTTC. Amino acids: CASSDSPAREQYF.

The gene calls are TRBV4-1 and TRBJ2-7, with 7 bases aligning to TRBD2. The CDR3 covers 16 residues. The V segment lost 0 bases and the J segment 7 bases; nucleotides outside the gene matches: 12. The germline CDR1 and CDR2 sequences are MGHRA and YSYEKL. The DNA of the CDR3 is TGCGCCAGCAGCCAAGATGCTGCGGGAGCTACGTGGGAGCAGTACTTC. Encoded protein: CASSQDAAGATWEQYF.

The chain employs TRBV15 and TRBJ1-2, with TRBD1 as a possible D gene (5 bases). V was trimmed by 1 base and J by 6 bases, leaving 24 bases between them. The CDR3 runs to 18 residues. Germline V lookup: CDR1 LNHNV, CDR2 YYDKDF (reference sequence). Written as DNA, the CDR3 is TGTGCCACCAGCAGAGGCGAAGGGTTTGGGGGGGATCTCGATGGCTACACCTTC. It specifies CATSRGEGFGGDLDGYTF.

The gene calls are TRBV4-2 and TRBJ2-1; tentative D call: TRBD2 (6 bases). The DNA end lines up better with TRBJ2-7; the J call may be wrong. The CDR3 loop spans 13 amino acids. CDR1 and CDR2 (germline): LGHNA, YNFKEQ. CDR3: CASGRGTYNEQYF. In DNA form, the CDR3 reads TGTGCCAGCGGCCGGGGGACCTACAATGAGCAGTACTTC.

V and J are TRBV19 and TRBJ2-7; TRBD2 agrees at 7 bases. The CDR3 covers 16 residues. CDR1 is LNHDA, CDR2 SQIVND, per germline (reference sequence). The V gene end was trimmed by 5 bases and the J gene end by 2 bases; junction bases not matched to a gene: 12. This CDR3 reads CASSAEGTTKTYEQYF. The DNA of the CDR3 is TGTGCCAGTAGTGCTGAGGGGACTACTAAGACCTACGAGCAGTACTTC.

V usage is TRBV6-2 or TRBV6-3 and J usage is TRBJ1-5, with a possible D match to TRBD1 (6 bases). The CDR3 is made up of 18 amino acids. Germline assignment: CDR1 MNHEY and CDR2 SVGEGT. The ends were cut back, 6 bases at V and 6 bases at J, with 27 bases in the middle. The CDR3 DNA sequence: TGTGCCAGCAGCCCGGACAGCCAGGAGGGATATCCGTCTCAGCCCCAGCATTTT. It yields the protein CASSPDSQEGYPSQPQHF.